This TCR beta chain appears in the sequencing data of a study of CD8 T cells in Susac syndrome. Broader study findings: The study's TCR sequencing and HLA analysis covered a relatively small number of individuals, and the study acknowledged this.

Worth noting for this clonotype: Its antigen is unidentified.

Per the germline V gene, CDR1 is ENHRY and CDR2 is SYGVKD. The CDR3 has 13 residues. V was pared by 8 bases and J by 5 bases, with 13 bases between. The RNA input was about 0.5 to 1 ug, and it was reverse transcribed with random hexamers. MiXCR, run by TCRdb on the immunoSEQ multiplex PCR reads, gives a single entry per CDR3 protein. The sample has about 71,000 distinct CDR3 sequences; nearly 96% are singletons. The CD8+ and CD4+ T cells were isolated magnetically using a negative isolation approach, whereas the TEMRA cells were enriched by FACS. The rearrangement joins TRBV10-3 to TRBJ2-1; tentatively, D is TRBD1 or TRBD2 (5 bases each). The sample comprised CD4+ T cells from PBMCs. This TCR derives from a human donor with multiple sclerosis. The CDR3 loop reads CAIGDPLDNEQFF. Here the CDR3 DNA reads TGTGCCATCGGGGACCCTCTGGACAATGAGCAGTTCTTC.